This TCR beta chain was captured by sequencing in a study of blood T cell repertoires in COVID-19. Study as a whole: Samples representing acute and convalescent COVID-19 were sourced from the United States, Italy and Spain. T cells, B-cell-depleted T cells, or PBMCs supplied cDNA or gDNA.

From germline, CDR1 is SGHRS and CDR2 YFSETQ. Trimming cost V 2 bases and J 7 bases, with 12 bases left between them. This CDR3 is built from 14 residues. The data were produced by immunoSEQ multiplex PCR, yet TCRdb's version contains in-frame clones alone and is incomplete. The repertoire has under 250,000 clones, roughly 85% of them found once; the top ten carry approximately 5.1%. Sample: peripheral blood. The sequence derives from a man in his forties or fifties with COVID-19, enrolled during active disease. The gene calls are TRBV5-1 and TRBJ1-4; the D is unclear. The CDR3 DNA follows: TGCGCCAGCAGCTTAGGGAGGGATATTGAAAAACTGTTTTTT. Residues: CASSLGRDIEKLFF.